The 9 T cell receptor beta chains below all came from one sample that was sequenced in a study of vaccination and CD4 T cells after COVID-19. Oncomine TCR Beta short-read sequencing was applied to DNA from cultured CD4+ T cells. MiXCR, run by TCRdb on the PCR reads, gives a single entry per CDR3 protein. The sample records some 16,000 distinct CDR3 sequences, 36% being singletons. These receptors lack a known antigen. Treatment in this sample: approximately 10-day PBMC culture with coronavirus spike peptide pools or control peptides (ViraFEST assay). The specimen was CD4+ T cells from blood, cultured in vitro, collected before SARS-CoV-2 vaccination. The receptor set was obtained from a human donor who received a COVID-19 vaccine.

This chain uses TRBV19 with TRBJ1-1, with TRBD1 matching over 10 bases. The CDR3 extends over 16 amino acids. CDR1 LNHDA and CDR2 SQIVND come from the germline V gene (reference sequence). V was pared by 3 bases and J by 6 bases, with 10 bases of the junction left unmatched. The CDR3 region has the DNA TGTGCCAGTAGTATCCCCCCCGGACAGGGGGGGGCTGAAGCTTTCTTT. The encoded protein is CASSIPPGQGGAEAFF.

Turning to this clonotype: One junction end disagrees with the germline gene, perhaps due to a read error. DNA for the CDR3: TGCAGCGCATTCTACAGGGGGCTCTGGAAACACCATATATTT. It specifies CSAFYRGLWKHHIF. This chain uses TRBV29-1 with TRBJ1-3; 9 bases line up with TRBD1. The CDR3 is 14 residues long. Germline V gives CDR1 SQVTM, CDR2 ANQGSEA.

The chain has TRBV10-1 and TRBJ2-3; no clear D gene. Trimming cost V 4 bases and J 2 bases, with 4 bases left between them. The CDR3 length is 12 residues. Germline CDR1 and CDR2: WNHNN and SYGVQD (reference sequence). The CDR3 reads CASSGYTDTQYF. The CDR3, as DNA: TGCGCCAGCAGTGGATACACAGATACGCAGTATTTT.

The rearrangement uses TRBV6-2 or TRBV6-3 and TRBJ2-3, with TRBD2 matching over 13 bases. The CDR3 totals 20 residues. Germline V CDR1 and CDR2: MNHEY, SVGEGT. The J segment lost 0 bases and the V segment lost 7 bases, leaving 16 bases of the junction unmatched. CDR3 sequence: CASKWGGLAGEISSTDTQYF. The CDR3 DNA is TGTGCCAGCAAATGGGGTGGACTAGCGGGGGAAATTTCTAGCACAGATACGCAGTATTTT.

This clonotype was picked up a small number of times. The rearrangement uses TRBV5-4 and TRBJ1-4, with a tentative D call TRBD1 (6 bases). This CDR3 is built from 12 residues. CDR1 and CDR2 from the germline V gene are SGHNT and YYREEE (reference sequence). V was trimmed by 1 base and J by 8 bases, leaving 6 bases between them. The CDR3 region has the DNA TGTGCCAGCAGCTTGACAGGGGAAAAACTGTTTTTT. Protein sequence: CASSLTGEKLFF.

This clonotype was seen a handful of times. The chain couples TRBV24-1 to TRBJ1-5; 11 bases align to TRBD1. Germline V gene data show CDR1 as KGHDR and CDR2 as SFDVKD. The CDR3 runs 15 residues. The junction had 7 bases not matched to a gene; V was cut back by 7 bases and J by 6 bases. Here the CDR3 DNA reads TGTGCCACCAGCCTAGGGACAGGGGGGGCTCAGCCCCAGCATTTT. This encodes CATSLGTGGAQPQHF.

J is TRBJ2-7 and V is TRBV20-1; D may be TRBD1 or TRBD2 (5 bases each). Germline CDR1 and CDR2: DFQATT and SNEGSKA (reference sequence). Trimming stripped 4 bases from V and 2 bases from J, with 18 bases between. This CDR3 spans 15 amino acids. Here the CDR3 reads CSATALRDGTYEQYF. DNA for the CDR3: TGCAGTGCTACGGCGCTACGGGACGGGACCTACGAGCAGTACTTC.

This clonotype has a handful of counts. The CDR3 DNA follows: TGTGCCACCAGTGACACCCGACAGGGTTCGGGAGAAAAACTGTTTTTT. It yields the protein CATSDTRQGSGEKLFF. J is TRBJ1-4 and V is TRBV24-1; 7 bases align to TRBD1. The CDR3 is made up of 16 amino acids. V lost 4 bases and J lost 8; bases outside the gene matches: 12. CDR1 is KGHDR, CDR2 SFDVKD, per germline.

The gene calls are TRBV12-3 or TRBV12-4 and TRBJ1-4, with TRBD1 matching 8 bases. Losses at the gene ends were 3 bases for V and 8 bases for J; bases not matched to a gene: 11. CDR3 length: 16 residues. The CDR3 DNA follows: TGTGCCAGCAGTTTCAGGACAGGGAGTGAACGGGAAAAACTGTTTTTT. It encodes CASSFRTGSEREKLFF.